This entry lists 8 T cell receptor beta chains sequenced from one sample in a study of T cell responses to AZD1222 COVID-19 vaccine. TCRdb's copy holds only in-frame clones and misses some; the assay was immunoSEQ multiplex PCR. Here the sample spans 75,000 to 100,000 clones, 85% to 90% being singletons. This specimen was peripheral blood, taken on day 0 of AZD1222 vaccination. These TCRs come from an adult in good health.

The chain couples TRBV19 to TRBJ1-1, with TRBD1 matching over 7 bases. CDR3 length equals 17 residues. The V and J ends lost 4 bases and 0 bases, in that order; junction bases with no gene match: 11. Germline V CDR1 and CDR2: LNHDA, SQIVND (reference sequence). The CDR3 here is CASSTNPGQILNTEAFF. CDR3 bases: TGTGCCAGTAGTACGAATCCGGGACAGATATTGAACACTGAAGCTTTCTTT.

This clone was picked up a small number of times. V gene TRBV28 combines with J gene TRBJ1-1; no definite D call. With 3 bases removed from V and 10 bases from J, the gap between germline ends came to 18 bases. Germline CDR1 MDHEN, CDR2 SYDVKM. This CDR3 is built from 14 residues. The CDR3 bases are TGTGCCAGCAGTTTTCAGGACCGCGGCGCCGGAGCTTTCTTT. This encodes CASSFQDRGAGAFF. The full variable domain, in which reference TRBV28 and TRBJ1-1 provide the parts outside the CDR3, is DVKVTQSSRYLVKRTGEKVFLECVQDMDHENMFWYRQDPGLGLRLIYFSYDVKMKEKGDIPEGYSVSREKKERFSLILESASTNQTSMYLCASSFQDRGAGAFFGQGTRLTVV.

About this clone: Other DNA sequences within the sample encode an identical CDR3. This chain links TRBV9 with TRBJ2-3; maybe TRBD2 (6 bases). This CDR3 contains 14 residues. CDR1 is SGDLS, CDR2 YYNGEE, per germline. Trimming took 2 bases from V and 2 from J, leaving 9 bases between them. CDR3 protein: CASSVGGYTDTQYF. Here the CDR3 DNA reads TGTGCCAGCAGCGTTGGGGGGTACACAGATACGCAGTATTTT.

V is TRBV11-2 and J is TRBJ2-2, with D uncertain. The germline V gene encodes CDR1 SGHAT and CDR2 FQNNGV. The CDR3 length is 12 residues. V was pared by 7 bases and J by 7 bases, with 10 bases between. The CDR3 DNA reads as TGTGCCAGCACCTCTAAACGCGGGGAGCTGTTTTTT. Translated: CASTSKRGELFF. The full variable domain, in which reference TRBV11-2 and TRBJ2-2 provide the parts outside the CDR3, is EAGVAQSPRYKIIEKRQSVAFWCNPISGHATLYWYQQILGQGPKLLIQFQNNGVVDDSQLPKDRFSAERLKGVDSTLKIQPAKLEDSAVYLCASTSKRGELFFGEGSRLTVL.

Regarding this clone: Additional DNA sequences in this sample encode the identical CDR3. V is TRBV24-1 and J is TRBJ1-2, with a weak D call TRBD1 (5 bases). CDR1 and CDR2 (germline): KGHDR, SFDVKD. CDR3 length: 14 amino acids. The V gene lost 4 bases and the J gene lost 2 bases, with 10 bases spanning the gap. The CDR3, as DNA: TGTGCCACCAGTGAACCCGGACAAAACTATGGCTACACCTTC. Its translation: CATSEPGQNYGYTF.

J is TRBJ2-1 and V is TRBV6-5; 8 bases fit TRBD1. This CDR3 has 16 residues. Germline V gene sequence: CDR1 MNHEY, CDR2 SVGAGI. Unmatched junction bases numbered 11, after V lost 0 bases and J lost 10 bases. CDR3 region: CASSYSTGRGQFEQFF. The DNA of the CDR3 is TGTGCCAGCAGTTACTCGACTGGCAGGGGGCAATTCGAGCAGTTCTTC.

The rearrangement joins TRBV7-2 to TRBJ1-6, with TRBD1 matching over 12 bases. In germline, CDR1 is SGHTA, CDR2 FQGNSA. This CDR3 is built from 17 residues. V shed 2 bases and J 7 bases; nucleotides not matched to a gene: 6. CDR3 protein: CASSLMAGTGGNSPLHF. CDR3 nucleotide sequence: TGTGCCAGCAGCTTAATGGCCGGGACAGGGGGCAATTCACCCCTCCACTTT.

CDR3 DNA: TGTGCCACCAGTGACCCCGAAGGAACAGGACAGGGTTCGGATACGCAGTATTTT. It encodes CATSDPEGTGQGSDTQYF. The rearrangement joins TRBV24-1 to TRBJ2-3; TRBD1 matches at 8 bases. Germline V gene sequence: CDR1 KGHDR, CDR2 SFDVKD. The length of the CDR3 is 18 residues. V dropped 4 bases and J dropped 6; count of bases not matched to a gene: 17.